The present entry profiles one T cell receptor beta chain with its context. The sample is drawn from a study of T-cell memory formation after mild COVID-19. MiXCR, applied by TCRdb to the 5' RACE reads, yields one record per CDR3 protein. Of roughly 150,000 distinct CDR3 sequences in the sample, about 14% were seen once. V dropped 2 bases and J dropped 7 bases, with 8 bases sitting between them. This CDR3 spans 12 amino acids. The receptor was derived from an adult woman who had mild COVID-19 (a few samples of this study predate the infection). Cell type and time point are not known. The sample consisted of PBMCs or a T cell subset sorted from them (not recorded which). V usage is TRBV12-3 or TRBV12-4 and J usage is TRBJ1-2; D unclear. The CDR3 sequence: CASSLIGRGYTF. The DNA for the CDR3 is TGTGCCAGCAGTTTAATTGGGCGTGGCTACACCTTC.